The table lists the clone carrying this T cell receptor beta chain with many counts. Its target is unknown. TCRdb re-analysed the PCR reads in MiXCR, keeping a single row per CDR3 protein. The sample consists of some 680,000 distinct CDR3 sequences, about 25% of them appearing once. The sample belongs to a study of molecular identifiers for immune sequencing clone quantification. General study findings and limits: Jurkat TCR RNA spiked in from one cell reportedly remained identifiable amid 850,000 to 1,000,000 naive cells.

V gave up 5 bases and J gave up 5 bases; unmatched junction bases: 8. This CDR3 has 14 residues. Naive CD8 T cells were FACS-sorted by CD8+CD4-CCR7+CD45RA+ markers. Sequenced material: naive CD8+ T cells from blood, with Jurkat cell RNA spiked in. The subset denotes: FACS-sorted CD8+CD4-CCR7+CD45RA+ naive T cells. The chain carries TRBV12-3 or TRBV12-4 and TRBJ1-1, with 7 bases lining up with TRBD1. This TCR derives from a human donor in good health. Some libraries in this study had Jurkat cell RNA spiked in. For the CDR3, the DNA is TGTGCCAGCAGTCCGACAGGCAGGGGGACTGAAGCTTTCTTT. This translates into CASSPTGRGTEAFF.